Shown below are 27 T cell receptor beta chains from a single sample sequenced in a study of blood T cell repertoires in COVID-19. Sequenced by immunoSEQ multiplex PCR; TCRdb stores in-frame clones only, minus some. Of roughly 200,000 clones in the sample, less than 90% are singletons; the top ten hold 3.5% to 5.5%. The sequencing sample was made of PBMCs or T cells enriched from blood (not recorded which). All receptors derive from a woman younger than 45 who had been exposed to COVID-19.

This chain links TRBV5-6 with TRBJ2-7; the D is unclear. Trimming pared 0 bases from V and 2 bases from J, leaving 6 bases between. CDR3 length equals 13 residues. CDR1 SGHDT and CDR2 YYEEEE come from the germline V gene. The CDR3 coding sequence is TGTGCCAGCAGCTTGGGGAGAGCCTACGAGCAGTACTTC. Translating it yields CASSLGRAYEQYF.

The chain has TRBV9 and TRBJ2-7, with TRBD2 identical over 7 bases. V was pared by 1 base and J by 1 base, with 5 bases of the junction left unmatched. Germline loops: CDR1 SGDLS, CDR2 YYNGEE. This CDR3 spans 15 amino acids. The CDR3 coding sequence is TGTGCCAGCAGCGTAAACGGGGGGTCATCCTACGAGCAGTACTTC. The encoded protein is CASSVNGGSSYEQYF.

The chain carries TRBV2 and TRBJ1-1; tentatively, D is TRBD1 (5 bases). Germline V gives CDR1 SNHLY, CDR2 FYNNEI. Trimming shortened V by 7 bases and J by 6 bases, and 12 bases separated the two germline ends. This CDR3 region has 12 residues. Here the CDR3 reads CASTRGVPEAFF. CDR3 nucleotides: TGTGCCAGCACCCGGGGGGTCCCTGAAGCTTTCTTT.

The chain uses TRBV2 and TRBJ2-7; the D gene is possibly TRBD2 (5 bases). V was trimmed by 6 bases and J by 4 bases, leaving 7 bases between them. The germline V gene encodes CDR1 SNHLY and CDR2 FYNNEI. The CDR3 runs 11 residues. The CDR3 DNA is TGTGCCAGCAGGGGCGGGTACGAGCAGTACTTC. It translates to CASRGGYEQYF.

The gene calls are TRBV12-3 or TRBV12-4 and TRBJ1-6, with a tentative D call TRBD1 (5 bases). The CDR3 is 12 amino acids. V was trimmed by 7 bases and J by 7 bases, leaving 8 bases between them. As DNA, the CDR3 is TGTGCCAGCACCCACAGGAATTCACCCCTCCACTTT. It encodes CASTHRNSPLHF.

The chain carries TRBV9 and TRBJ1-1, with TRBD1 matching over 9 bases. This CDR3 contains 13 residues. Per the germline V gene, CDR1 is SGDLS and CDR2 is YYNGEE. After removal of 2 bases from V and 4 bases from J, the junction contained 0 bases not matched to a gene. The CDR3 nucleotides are TGTGCCAGCAGCGTGACAGGGGGCACTGAAGCTTTCTTT. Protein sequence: CASSVTGGTEAFF.

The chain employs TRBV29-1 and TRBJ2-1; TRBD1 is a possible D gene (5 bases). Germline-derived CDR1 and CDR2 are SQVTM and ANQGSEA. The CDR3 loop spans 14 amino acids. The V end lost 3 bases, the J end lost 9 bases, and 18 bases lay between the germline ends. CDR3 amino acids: CSVDTGLDVREQFF. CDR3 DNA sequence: TGCAGCGTTGACACAGGCCTGGATGTCCGTGAGCAGTTCTTC.

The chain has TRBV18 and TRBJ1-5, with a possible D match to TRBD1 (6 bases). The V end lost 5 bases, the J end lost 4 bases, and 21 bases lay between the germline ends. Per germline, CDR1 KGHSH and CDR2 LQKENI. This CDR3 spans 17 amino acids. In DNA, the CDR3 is TGTGCCAGCTCATCTTTTCACGGGACAAAAGGGAATCAGCCCCAGCATTTT. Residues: CASSSFHGTKGNQPQHF. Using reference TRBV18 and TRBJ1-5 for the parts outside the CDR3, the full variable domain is NAGVMQNPRHLVRRRGQEARLRCSPMKGHSHVYWYRQLPEEGLKFMVYLQKENIIDESGMPKERFSAEFPKEGPSILRIQQVVRGDSAAYFCASSSFHGTKGNQPQHFGDGTRLSIL.

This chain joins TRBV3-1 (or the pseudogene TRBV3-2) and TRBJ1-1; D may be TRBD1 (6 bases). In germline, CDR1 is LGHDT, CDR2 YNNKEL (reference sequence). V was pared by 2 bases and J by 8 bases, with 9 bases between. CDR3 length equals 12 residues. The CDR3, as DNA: TGTGCCAGCAGCCAACCCACAGGGGAAGCTTTCTTT. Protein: CASSQPTGEAFF.

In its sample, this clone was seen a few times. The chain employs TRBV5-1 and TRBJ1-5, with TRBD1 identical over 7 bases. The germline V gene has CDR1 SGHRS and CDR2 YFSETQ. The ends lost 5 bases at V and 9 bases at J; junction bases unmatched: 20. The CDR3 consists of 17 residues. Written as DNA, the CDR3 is TGCGCCAGCAGGTTAATGACAGGGTCCCGGGGTATATTGCCCCAGCATTTT. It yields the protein CASRLMTGSRGILPQHF.

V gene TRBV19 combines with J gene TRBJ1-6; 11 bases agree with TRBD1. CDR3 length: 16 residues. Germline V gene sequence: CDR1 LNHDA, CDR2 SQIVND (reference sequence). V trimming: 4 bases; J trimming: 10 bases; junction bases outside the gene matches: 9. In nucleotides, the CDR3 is TGTGCCAGTAGTACTACCGGACAGGGGGCGAGATCACCCCTCCACTTT. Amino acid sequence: CASSTTGQGARSPLHF.

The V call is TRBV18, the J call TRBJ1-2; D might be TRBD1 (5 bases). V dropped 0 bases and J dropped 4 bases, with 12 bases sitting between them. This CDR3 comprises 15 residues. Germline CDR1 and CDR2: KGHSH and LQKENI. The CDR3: CASSPPMVGVYGYTF. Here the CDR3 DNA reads TGTGCCAGCTCACCACCGATGGTAGGGGTCTATGGCTACACCTTC.

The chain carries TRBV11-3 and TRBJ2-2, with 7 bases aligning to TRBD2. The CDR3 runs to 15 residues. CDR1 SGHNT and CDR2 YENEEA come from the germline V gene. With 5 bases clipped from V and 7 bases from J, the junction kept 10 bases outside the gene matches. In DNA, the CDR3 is TGTGCCAGCAGCCCAGCTAGCGGATGGCACGGGGAGCTGTTTTTT. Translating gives CASSPASGWHGELFF.

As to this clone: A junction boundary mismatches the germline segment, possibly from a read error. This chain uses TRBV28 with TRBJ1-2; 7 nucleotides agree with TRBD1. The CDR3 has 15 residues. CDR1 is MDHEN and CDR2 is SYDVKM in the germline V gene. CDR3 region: CASSSTGTGFYRYTF. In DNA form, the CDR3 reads TGTGCCAGCAGTTCGACAGGGACGGGCTTCTATCGCTACACCTTC.

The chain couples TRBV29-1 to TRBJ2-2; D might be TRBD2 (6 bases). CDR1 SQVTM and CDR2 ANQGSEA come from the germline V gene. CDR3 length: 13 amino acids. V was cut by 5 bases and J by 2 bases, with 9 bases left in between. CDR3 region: CSVRRGNTGELFF. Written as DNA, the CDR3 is TGCAGCGTTCGGCGGGGAAACACCGGGGAGCTGTTTTTT.

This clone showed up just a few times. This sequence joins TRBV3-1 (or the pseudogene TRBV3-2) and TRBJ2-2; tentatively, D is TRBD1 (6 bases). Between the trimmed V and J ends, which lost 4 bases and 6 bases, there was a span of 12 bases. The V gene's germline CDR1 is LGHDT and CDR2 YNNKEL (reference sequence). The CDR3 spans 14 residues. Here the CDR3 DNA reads TGTGCCAGCAGCCTAACTGGGGGCCCCGGGGAGCTGTTTTTT. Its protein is CASSLTGGPGELFF.

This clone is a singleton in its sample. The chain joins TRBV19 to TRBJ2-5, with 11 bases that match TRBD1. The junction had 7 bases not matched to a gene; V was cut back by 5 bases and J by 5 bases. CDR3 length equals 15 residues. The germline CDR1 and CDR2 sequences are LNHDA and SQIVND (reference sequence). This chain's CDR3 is CASSLRTGGMETQYF. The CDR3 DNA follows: TGTGCCAGTAGTTTGAGGACAGGGGGCATGGAGACCCAGTACTTC.

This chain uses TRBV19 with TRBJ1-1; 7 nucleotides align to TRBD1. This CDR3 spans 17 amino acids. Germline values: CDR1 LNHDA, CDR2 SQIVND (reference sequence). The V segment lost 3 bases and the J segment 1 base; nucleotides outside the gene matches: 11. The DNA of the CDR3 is TGTGCCAGTAGTATTTCAGGCAAGACAGGGACGAACACTGAAGCTTTCTTT. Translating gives CASSISGKTGTNTEAFF.

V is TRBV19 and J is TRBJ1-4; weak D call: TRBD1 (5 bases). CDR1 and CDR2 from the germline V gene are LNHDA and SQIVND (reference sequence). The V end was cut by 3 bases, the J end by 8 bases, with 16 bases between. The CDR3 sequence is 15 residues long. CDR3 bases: TGTGCCAGTAGTATCCTTCGGCAGGGAAGGGAAAAACTGTTTTTT. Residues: CASSILRQGREKLFF.

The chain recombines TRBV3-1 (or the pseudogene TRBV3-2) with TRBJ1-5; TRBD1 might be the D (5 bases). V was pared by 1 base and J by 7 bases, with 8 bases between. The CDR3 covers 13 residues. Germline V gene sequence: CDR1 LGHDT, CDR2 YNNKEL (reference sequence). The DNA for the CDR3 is TGTGCCAGCAGCCAAGGTAGGGGCCAGCCCCAGCATTTT. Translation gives CASSQGRGQPQHF.

The CDR3 spells CASSAQADRRSGNTIYF. The CDR3 nucleotides are TGTGCCAGCAGTGCCCAGGCGGACAGACGCTCTGGAAACACCATATATTTT. The gene calls are TRBV2 and TRBJ1-3; maybe TRBD1 (6 bases). This CDR3 spans 17 amino acids. V dropped 4 bases and J dropped 0 bases, with 16 bases sitting between them. Germline loops: CDR1 SNHLY, CDR2 FYNNEI. Full variable domain (remainder filled in from reference TRBV2 and TRBJ1-3): EPEVTQTPSHQVTQMGQEVILRCVPISNHLYFYWYRQILGQKVEFLVSFYNNEISEKSEIFDDQFSVERPDGSNFTLKIRSTKLEDSAMYFCASSAQADRRSGNTIYFGEGSWLTVV.

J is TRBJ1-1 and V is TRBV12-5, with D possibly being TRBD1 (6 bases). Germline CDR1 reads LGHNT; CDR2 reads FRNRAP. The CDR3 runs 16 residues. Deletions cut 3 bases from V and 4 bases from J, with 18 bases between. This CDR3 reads CASGFDNRARGTEAFF. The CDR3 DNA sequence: TGTGCTAGTGGTTTTGATAACAGGGCACGGGGCACTGAAGCTTTCTTT.

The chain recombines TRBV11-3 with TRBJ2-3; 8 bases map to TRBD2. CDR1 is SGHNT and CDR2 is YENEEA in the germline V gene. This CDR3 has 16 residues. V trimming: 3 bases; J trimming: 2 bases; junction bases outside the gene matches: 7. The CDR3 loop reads CASSFGRGGITDTQYF. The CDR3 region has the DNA TGTGCCAGCAGCTTCGGTCGGGGGGGAATCACAGATACGCAGTATTTT.

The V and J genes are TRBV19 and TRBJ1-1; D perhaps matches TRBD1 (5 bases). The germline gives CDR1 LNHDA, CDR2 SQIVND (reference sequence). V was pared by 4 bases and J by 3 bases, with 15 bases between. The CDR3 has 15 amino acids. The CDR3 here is CASSNQGFVDTEAFF. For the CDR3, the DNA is TGTGCCAGTAGTAATCAGGGCTTTGTCGACACTGAAGCTTTCTTT.

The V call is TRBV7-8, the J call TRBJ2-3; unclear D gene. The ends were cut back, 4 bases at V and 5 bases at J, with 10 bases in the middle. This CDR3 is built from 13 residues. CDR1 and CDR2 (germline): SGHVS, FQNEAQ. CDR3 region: CASSSKLEDTQYF. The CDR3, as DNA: TGTGCCAGCAGCTCGAAGCTCGAAGATACGCAGTATTTT.

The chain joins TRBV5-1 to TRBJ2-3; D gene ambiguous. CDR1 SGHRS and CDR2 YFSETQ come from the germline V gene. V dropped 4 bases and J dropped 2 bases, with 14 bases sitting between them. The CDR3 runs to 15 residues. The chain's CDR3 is CASSLMGLSTDTQYF. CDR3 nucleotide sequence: TGCGCCAGCAGCCTGATGGGCCTTTCCACAGATACGCAGTATTTT.

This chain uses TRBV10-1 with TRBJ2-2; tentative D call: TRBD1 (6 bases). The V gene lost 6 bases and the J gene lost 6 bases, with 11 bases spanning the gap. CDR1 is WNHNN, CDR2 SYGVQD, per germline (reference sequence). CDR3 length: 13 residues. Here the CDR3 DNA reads TGCGCCAGCAGCAAACAGGGCGCCGGGGAGCTGTTTTTT. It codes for CASSKQGAGELFF.